These T cell receptor beta chains were read from a single sample in a study of blood T cell repertoires in COVID-19. Measured with immunoSEQ multiplex PCR; TCRdb has only the in-frame clones, and not every one. The sample lists 84,000 or so clones, about 82% occurring once. The material sequenced was peripheral blood. The receptors were gathered from a woman in her 70s with active or convalescent COVID-19. Each CDR3 is given with its conserved first and last residue. A D gene is named only where the DNA matches it firmly. Not all rows give a size; the values are once, few, many and, for expanded clones, a class.

V: TRBV7-2
D: TRBD1
size: .
J: TRBJ1-2
CDR3: CASSLLPGTGSNYGYTF
DNA: TGTGCCAGCAGCTTATTACCCGGGACAGGGTCCAACTATGGCTACACCTTC

V: TRBV28
D: .
size: .
J: TRBJ2-7
CDR3: CASSQAVSSYEQYF
DNA: TGTGCCAGCAGTCAAGCGGTGAGCTCCTACGAGCAGTACTTC

V: TRBV2
D: TRBD1
size: .
J: TRBJ1-4
CDR3: CASRRDSIGEKLFF
DNA: TGTGCCAGCAGGAGGGACAGTATAGGAGAAAAACTGTTTTTT

V: TRBV2
D: TRBD2
size: .
J: TRBJ2-5
CDR3: CAREERGRETQYF
DNA: TGTGCCAGAGAGGAGCGGGGGCGGGAGACCCAGTACTTC

V: TRBV24-1
D: .
size: .
J: TRBJ1-5
CDR3: CATSAGGNQPQHF
DNA: TGTGCCACCAGTGCGGGGGGAAATCAGCCCCAGCATTTT

V: TRBV7-9
D: .
size: once
J: TRBJ1-3
CDR3: CASSLPEPYSGNTIYF
DNA: TGTGCCAGCAGCTTACCGGAGCCATACTCTGGAAACACCATATATTTT

V: TRBV7-8
D: TRBD2
size: .
J: TRBJ2-1
CDR3: CASSLRGLAGGPRDNEQFF
DNA: TGTGCCAGCAGCTTACGGGGACTAGCGGGGGGGCCGCGCGACAATGAGCAGTTCTTC

V: TRBV7-9
D: TRBD1
size: .
J: TRBJ1-5
CDR3: CASSSTGGDQPQHF
DNA: TGTGCCAGCAGCTCAACAGGGGGCGATCAGCCCCAGCATTTT

V: TRBV19
D: .
size: .
J: TRBJ2-1
CDR3: CASSALYLEPATYNEQFF
DNA: TGTGCCAGTAGTGCCCTCTACTTAGAACCAGCGACCTACAATGAGCAGTTCTTC

V: TRBV19
D: TRBD2
size: once
J: TRBJ2-2
CDR3: CASKGTRNIGELFF
DNA: TGTGCCAGTAAGGGGACTAGAAATATCGGGGAGCTGTTTTTT

V: TRBV14
D: .
size: .
J: TRBJ2-7
CDR3: CASSQEVGRGRSYEQYF
DNA: TGTGCCAGCAGCCAAGAAGTTGGGCGGGGCCGCTCCTACGAGCAGTACTTC

V: TRBV6-5
D: .
size: .
J: TRBJ2-4
CDR3: CASSPSDIQYF
DNA: TGTGCCAGCAGTCCTAGCGACATTCAGTACTTC

V: TRBV5-8
D: .
size: .
J: TRBJ1-6
CDR3: CASSLRRDYNSPLHF
DNA: TGTGCCAGCAGCTTGCGGCGGGACTATAATTCACCCCTCCACTTT

V: TRBV30
D: .
size: .
J: TRBJ2-3
CDR3: CAWTADTQYF
DNA: TGTGCCTGGACAGCAGATACGCAGTATTTT